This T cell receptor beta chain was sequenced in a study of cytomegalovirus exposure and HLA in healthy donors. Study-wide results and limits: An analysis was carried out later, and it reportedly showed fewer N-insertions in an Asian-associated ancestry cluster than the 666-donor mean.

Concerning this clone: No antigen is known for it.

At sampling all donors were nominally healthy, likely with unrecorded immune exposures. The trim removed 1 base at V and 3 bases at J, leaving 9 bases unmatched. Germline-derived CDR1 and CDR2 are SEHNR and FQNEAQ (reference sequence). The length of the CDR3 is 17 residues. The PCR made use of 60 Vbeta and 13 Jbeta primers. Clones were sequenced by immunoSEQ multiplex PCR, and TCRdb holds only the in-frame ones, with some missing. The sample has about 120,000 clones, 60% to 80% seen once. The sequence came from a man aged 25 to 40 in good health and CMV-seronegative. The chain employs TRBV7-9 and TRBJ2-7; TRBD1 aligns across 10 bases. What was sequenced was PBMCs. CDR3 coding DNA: TGTGCCAGCAGCTTAGGCGACCGGGGACAGGGGATCTACGAGCAGTACTTC. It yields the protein CASSLGDRGQGIYEQYF.